A selection of T cell receptor beta chains follows, all from one sample in a study of shared clonotypes between healthy human individuals. Sequencing used immunoSEQ multiplex PCR; TCRdb keeps in-frame clones, though not all of them. Of some 1,400,000 clones listed, over 95% are singletons. Sample: naive CD4+ T cells sorted from blood. The receptors shown here come from a man aged 30-40 years in good health. The CDR3 runs from the conserved cysteine through the conserved F or W. A D gene is named only where the DNA matches it firmly. Only part of the rows carry a size: once, few, many, or a class if the clone is expanded.

size: NA; V: TRBV5-1; J: TRBJ2-1; D: TRBD2; CDR3: CASSLGLAGGFSEQFF; DNA: TGCGCCAGCAGCTTGGGACTAGCGGGAGGTTTTAGTGAGCAGTTCTTC
size: NA; V: TRBV19; J: TRBJ2-2; D: TRBD1; CDR3: CASSSSRDRGNTGELFF; DNA: TGTGCCAGTAGCTCCTCCCGGGACAGGGGAAACACCGGGGAGCTGTTTTTT
size: NA; V: TRBV19; J: TRBJ2-7; D: NA; CDR3: CASSLVGYEQYF; DNA: TGTGCCAGTAGCCTCGTTGGGTACGAGCAGTACTTC
size: NA; V: TRBV7-2; J: TRBJ2-1; D: TRBD2; CDR3: CASSLTSGRNEQFF; DNA: TGTGCCAGCAGCTTGACTAGCGGGCGAAATGAGCAGTTCTTC
size: once; V: TRBV28; J: TRBJ2-1; D: NA; CDR3: CASREGNEQFF; DNA: TGTGCCAGCAGGGAAGGGAATGAGCAGTTCTTC
size: NA; V: TRBV6-5; J: TRBJ2-1; D: NA; CDR3: CASSRSPYNEQFF; DNA: TGTGCCAGCAGCCGGTCACCCTACAATGAGCAGTTCTTC
size: NA; V: TRBV19; J: TRBJ2-1; D: NA; CDR3: CASSTQLASGTGYNEQFF; DNA: TGTGCCAGTAGTACGCAGTTAGCTAGCGGGACAGGTTACAATGAGCAGTTCTTC
size: NA; V: TRBV18; J: TRBJ1-3; D: NA; CDR3: CASSPGHLPGISGNTIYF; DNA: TGTGCCAGCTCGCCAGGACACCTACCCGGAATCTCTGGAAACACCATATATTTT
size: NA; V: TRBV2; J: TRBJ2-3; D: TRBD2; CDR3: CASSEAPLAGGRSDTQYF; DNA: TGTGCCAGCAGTGAAGCGCCATTGGCGGGAGGGCGTTCAGATACGCAGTATTTT
size: NA; V: TRBV10-3; J: TRBJ2-1; D: TRBD2; CDR3: CAISEWGSGTRGNEQFF; DNA: TGTGCCATCAGTGAGTGGGGTTCCGGGACTAGAGGGAATGAGCAGTTCTTC
size: NA; V: TRBV19; J: TRBJ1-1; D: TRBD1; CDR3: CASSLRQGAFRLNTEAFF; DNA: TGTGCCAGTAGTTTAAGACAGGGGGCTTTCCGACTGAACACTGAAGCTTTCTTT
size: few; V: TRBV14; J: TRBJ2-2; D: NA; CDR3: CASSPLGGENTGELFF; DNA: TGTGCCAGCAGCCCTCTGGGGGGAGAGAACACCGGGGAGCTGTTTTTT
size: NA; V: TRBV2; J: TRBJ2-5; D: NA; CDR3: CASTLNGGETQYF; DNA: TGTGCCAGCACTTTAAATGGGGGGGAGACCCAGTACTTC
size: NA; V: TRBV20-1; J: TRBJ2-7; D: TRBD1; CDR3: CLGQGPYEQYF; DNA: TGCTTGGGACAGGGACCCTACGAGCAGTACTTC
size: NA; V: TRBV7-2; J: TRBJ2-1; D: TRBD2; CDR3: CASSLALAGGPRFNEQFF; DNA: TGTGCCAGCAGCTTAGCGTTAGCGGGAGGGCCTCGTTTCAATGAGCAGTTCTTC
size: NA; V: TRBV4-3; J: TRBJ2-7; D: TRBD2; CDR3: CASSQDTGGSGYEQYF; DNA: TGCGCCAGCAGCCAAGATACAGGCGGGAGCGGATACGAGCAGTACTTC
size: NA; V: TRBV2; J: TRBJ2-5; D: NA; CDR3: CASSRDVQETQYF; DNA: TGTGCCAGCAGTCGTGACGTACAAGAGACCCAGTACTTC
size: NA; V: TRBV5-1; J: TRBJ2-3; D: NA; CDR3: CASSPKLTDTQYF; DNA: TGCGCCAGCAGTCCCAAATTAACAGATACGCAGTATTTT
size: NA; V: TRBV7-3; J: TRBJ2-1; D: NA; CDR3: CASSSGLGNEQFF; DNA: TGTGCCAGCAGCTCGGGACTTGGCAATGAGCAGTTCTTC
size: once; V: TRBV7-3; J: TRBJ2-2; D: NA; CDR3: CASSLSQGGGELFF; DNA: TGTGCCAGCAGCTTATCGCAGGGCGGCGGGGAGCTGTTTTTT
size: NA; V: TRBV9; J: TRBJ2-5; D: NA; CDR3: CASSSVGETQYF; DNA: TGTGCCAGCAGCTCCGTGGGAGAGACCCAGTACTTC
size: NA; V: TRBV6-6; J: TRBJ2-7; D: TRBD1; CDR3: CASSRGLYEQYF; DNA: TGTGCCAGCAGCAGGGGGCTTTACGAGCAGTACTTC
size: NA; V: TRBV19; J: TRBJ1-5; D: TRBD1; CDR3: CASRKEWGTGGQPQHF; DNA: TGTGCCAGTAGGAAAGAGTGGGGGACAGGGGGACAGCCCCAGCATTTT
size: NA; V: TRBV29-1; J: TRBJ1-1; D: TRBD1; CDR3: CSVEPGQGSEAFF; DNA: TGCAGCGTTGAGCCGGGACAGGGATCTGAAGCTTTCTTT
size: NA; V: TRBV5-8; J: TRBJ2-1; D: NA; CDR3: CASSSSFLVHSYNEQFF; DNA: TGTGCCAGCAGCTCTTCCTTTCTAGTCCACTCCTACAATGAGCAGTTCTTC
size: NA; V: TRBV7-2; J: TRBJ2-7; D: NA; CDR3: CASSPDIGVHEQYF; DNA: TGTGCCAGCAGCCCGGACATAGGGGTTCACGAGCAGTACTTC
size: once; V: TRBV18; J: TRBJ1-2; D: TRBD1; CDR3: CASSSRTGGGYGYTF; DNA: TGTGCCAGCTCATCACGAACAGGGGGCGGCTATGGCTACACCTTC
size: NA; V: TRBV29-1; J: TRBJ1-2; D: NA; CDR3: CSVWGDYGYTF; DNA: TGCAGCGTTTGGGGCGATTATGGCTACACCTTC
size: NA; V: TRBV5-1; J: TRBJ2-5; D: NA; CDR3: CASSWDLTGGGRAGETQYF; DNA: TGCGCCAGCAGCTGGGACTTGACAGGGGGCGGGAGGGCCGGAGAGACCCAGTACTTC
size: once; V: TRBV7-3; J: TRBJ2-3; D: NA; CDR3: CASSLNPALSTDTQYF; DNA: TGTGCCAGCAGCTTAAATCCCGCGCTTTCCACTGATACGCAGTATTTT
size: NA; V: TRBV11-3; J: TRBJ2-1; D: NA; CDR3: CASSLSSGNEQFF; DNA: TGTGCCAGCAGCTTAAGTAGCGGCAATGAGCAGTTCTTC
size: few; V: TRBV11-2; J: TRBJ2-2; D: NA; CDR3: CASSLPLNTGELFF; DNA: TGTGCCAGCAGCTTACCACTAAACACCGGGGAGCTGTTTTTT
size: once; V: TRBV5-1; J: TRBJ2-7; D: NA; CDR3: CASRQWSVQESYEQYF; DNA: TGCGCCAGCAGGCAATGGTCGGTACAGGAGTCCTACGAGCAGTACTTC
size: NA; V: TRBV5-4; J: TRBJ2-1; D: NA; CDR3: CASSRNRDRGIFAYNEQFF; DNA: TGTGCCAGCAGCCGGAATCGGGATCGGGGCATCTTTGCCTACAATGAGCAGTTCTTC
size: NA; V: TRBV27; J: TRBJ2-7; D: TRBD2; CDR3: CASSFSGLAGVLVWYF; DNA: TGTGCCAGCAGTTTTTCCGGACTAGCGGGAGTGTTGGTTTGGTACTTC
size: NA; V: TRBV10-3; J: TRBJ2-7; D: NA; CDR3: CAISGDRQSSYEQYF; DNA: TGTGCCATCAGCGGAGACCGACAGAGCTCCTACGAGCAGTACTTC
size: NA; V: TRBV5-5; J: TRBJ2-1; D: NA; CDR3: CASSLSSDSYNEQFF; DNA: TGTGCCAGCAGCTTGTCGAGCGACTCCTACAATGAGCAGTTCTTC
size: few; V: TRBV7-9; J: TRBJ2-1; D: NA; CDR3: CASSFSSALNEQFF; DNA: TGTGCCAGCAGCTTCAGTAGCGCGTTAAATGAGCAGTTCTTC
size: NA; V: TRBV28; J: TRBJ2-4; D: NA; CDR3: CASTSRAAAAKNIQYF; DNA: TGTGCCAGCACTTCCCGCGCGGCGGCGGCCAAAAACATTCAGTACTTC
size: NA; V: TRBV7-3; J: TRBJ2-7; D: TRBD2; CDR3: CASSSSGGYEQYF; DNA: TGTGCCAGCAGCTCTAGCGGGGGCTACGAGCAGTACTTC
size: NA; V: TRBV2; J: TRBJ2-7; D: NA; CDR3: CASSVGRTGSEQYF; DNA: TGTGCCAGCAGTGTTGGACGGACGGGGTCCGAGCAGTACTTC
size: NA; V: TRBV30; J: TRBJ2-2; D: NA; CDR3: CAWRGAAGELFF; DNA: TGTGCCTGGAGGGGGGCGGCCGGGGAGCTGTTTTTT
size: NA; V: TRBV25-1; J: TRBJ2-1; D: TRBD1; CDR3: CASRPGQAFNGSYNEQFF; DNA: TGTGCCAGCAGACCGGGACAGGCGTTTAACGGCTCCTACAATGAGCAGTTCTTC
size: NA; V: TRBV30; J: TRBJ2-7; D: TRBD2; CDR3: CAWSRSGSSYEQYF; DNA: TGTGCCTGGAGTCGTAGCGGGAGTTCCTACGAGCAGTACTTC
size: NA; V: TRBV6-1; J: TRBJ2-2; D: NA; CDR3: CASILVRNTGELFF; DNA: TGTGCCAGCATCTTAGTCAGGAACACCGGGGAGCTGTTTTTT
size: NA; V: TRBV19; J: TRBJ2-3; D: NA; CDR3: CASSFFTDTQYF; DNA: TGTGCCAGTAGCTTTTTCACAGATACGCAGTATTTT
size: once; V: TRBV7-2; J: TRBJ2-3; D: TRBD2; CDR3: CASSLRSSGRGDTQYF; DNA: TGTGCCAGCAGCCTCCGGTCGAGCGGGAGGGGAGATACGCAGTATTTT
size: NA; V: TRBV18; J: TRBJ2-7; D: TRBD2; CDR3: CASSPHQGSGSEQYF; DNA: TGTGCCAGCTCACCACATCAAGGTAGCGGGAGCGAGCAGTACTTC
size: NA; V: TRBV11-2; J: TRBJ1-5; D: TRBD1; CDR3: CASSLMAGTGDNQPQHF; DNA: TGTGCCAGCAGCTTAATGGCCGGGACAGGGGACAATCAGCCCCAGCATTTT
size: NA; V: TRBV5-1; J: TRBJ2-2; D: TRBD2; CDR3: CASSTGQAGTSGWNTGELFF; DNA: TGCGCCAGCAGCACGGGACAGGCCGGGACTAGCGGGTGGAACACCGGGGAGCTGTTTTTT
size: NA; V: TRBV5-8; J: TRBJ2-7; D: NA; CDR3: CASSLTFYEQYF; DNA: TGTGCCAGCAGCTTGACATTTTACGAGCAGTACTTC
size: NA; V: TRBV5-1; J: TRBJ1-1; D: NA; CDR3: CASSFTLRGPEAFF; DNA: TGCGCCAGCAGCTTCACACTCCGGGGCCCTGAAGCTTTCTTT
size: NA; V: TRBV2; J: TRBJ2-3; D: NA; CDR3: CASSREGATDTQYF; DNA: TGTGCCAGCAGTCGGGAGGGGGCGACAGATACGCAGTATTTT
size: NA; V: TRBV14; J: TRBJ1-2; D: NA; CDR3: CASSHRTGPGGYTF; DNA: TGTGCCAGCAGCCATAGGACCGGTCCCGGTGGCTACACCTTC
size: NA; V: TRBV7-3; J: TRBJ2-3; D: NA; CDR3: CASSSTTNTQYF; DNA: TGTGCCAGCAGCTCGACAACGAATACGCAGTATTTT
size: once; V: TRBV19; J: TRBJ1-4; D: TRBD1; CDR3: CASIGQGREKLFF; DNA: TGTGCCAGTATCGGACAGGGTCGGGAAAAACTGTTTTTT